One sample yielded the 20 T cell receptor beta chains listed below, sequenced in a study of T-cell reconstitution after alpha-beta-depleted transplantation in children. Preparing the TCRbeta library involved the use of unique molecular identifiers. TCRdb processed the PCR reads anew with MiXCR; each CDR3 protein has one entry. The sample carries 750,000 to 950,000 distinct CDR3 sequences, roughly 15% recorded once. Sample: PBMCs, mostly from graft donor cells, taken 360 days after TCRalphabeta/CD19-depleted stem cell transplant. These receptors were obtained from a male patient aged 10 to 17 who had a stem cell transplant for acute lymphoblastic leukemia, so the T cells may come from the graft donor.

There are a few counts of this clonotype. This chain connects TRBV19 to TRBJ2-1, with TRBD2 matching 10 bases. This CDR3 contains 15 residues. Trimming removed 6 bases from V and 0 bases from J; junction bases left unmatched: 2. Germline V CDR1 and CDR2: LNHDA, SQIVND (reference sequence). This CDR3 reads CASRGTSASYNEQFF. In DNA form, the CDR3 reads TGTGCCAGTAGAGGGACTAGCGCCTCCTACAATGAGCAGTTCTTC.

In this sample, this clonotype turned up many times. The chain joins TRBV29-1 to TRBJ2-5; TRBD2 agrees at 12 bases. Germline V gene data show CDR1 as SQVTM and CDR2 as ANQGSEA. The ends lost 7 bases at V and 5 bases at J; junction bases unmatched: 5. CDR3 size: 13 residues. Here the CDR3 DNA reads TGCAGCGCGACTAGCGGGAGCTGGGAGACCCAGTACTTC. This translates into CSATSGSWETQYF.

The CDR3 nucleotides are TGTGCCAGCAGTGAATGGGGGGGAGATGGCCCATCGGGCAATGAGCAGTTCTTC. Translated: CASSEWGGDGPSGNEQFF. The J gene is TRBJ2-1, the V gene TRBV25-1; 7 bases are a match to TRBD2. There are 18 residues in the CDR3. With 1 base clipped from V and 6 bases from J, the junction kept 15 bases outside the gene matches. Germline V gene lookup returns CDR1 MGHDK and CDR2 SYGVNS.

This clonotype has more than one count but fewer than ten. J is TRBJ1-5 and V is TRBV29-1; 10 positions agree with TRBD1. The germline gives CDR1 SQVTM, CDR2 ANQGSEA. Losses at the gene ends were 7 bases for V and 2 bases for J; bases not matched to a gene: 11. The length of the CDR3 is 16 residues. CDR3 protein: CSARTGGGGGNQPQHF. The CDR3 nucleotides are TGCAGCGCTCGGACAGGGGGAGGAGGTGGCAATCAGCCCCAGCATTTT.

CDR3 protein: CSAKGQGMSYEQYF. The CDR3 nucleotides are TGCAGTGCCAAGGGACAGGGGATGTCCTACGAGCAGTACTTC. V and J are TRBV20-1 and TRBJ2-7, with 10 bases that match TRBD1. Looked up from germline, CDR1 is DFQATT and CDR2 is SNEGSKA (reference sequence). Losses at the gene ends were 6 bases for V and 1 base for J; bases not matched to a gene: 6. The CDR3 has 14 residues.

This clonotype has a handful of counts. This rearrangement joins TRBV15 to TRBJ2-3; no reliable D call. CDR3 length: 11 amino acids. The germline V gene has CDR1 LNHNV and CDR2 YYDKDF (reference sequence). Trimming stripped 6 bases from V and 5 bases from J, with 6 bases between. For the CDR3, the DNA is TGTGCCACCAGTAACGGAGATACGCAGTATTTT. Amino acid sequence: CATSNGDTQYF.

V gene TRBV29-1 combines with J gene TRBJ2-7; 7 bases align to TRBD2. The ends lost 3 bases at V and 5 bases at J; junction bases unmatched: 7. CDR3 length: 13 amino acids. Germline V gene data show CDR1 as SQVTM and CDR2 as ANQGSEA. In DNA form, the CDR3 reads TGCAGCGTTGATTCTGGGAGGGCGGACGAGCAGTACTTC. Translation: CSVDSGRADEQYF.

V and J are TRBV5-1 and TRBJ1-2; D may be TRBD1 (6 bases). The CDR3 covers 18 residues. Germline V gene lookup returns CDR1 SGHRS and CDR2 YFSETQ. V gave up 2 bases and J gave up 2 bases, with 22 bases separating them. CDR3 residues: CASSLAGRGERKNYGYTF. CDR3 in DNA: TGCGCCAGCAGCTTAGCAGGCAGGGGAGAAAGAAAGAACTATGGCTACACCTTC.

CDR3: CASSRRGADYEQYF. Here the CDR3 DNA reads TGTGCCAGCAGCCGGAGGGGCGCGGATTACGAGCAGTACTTC. This sequence joins TRBV5-6 and TRBJ2-7; D is perhaps TRBD2 (6 bases). The CDR3 has 14 residues. Germline CDR1 and CDR2: SGHDT and YYEEEE. Trimming shortened V by 4 bases and J by 4 bases, and 15 bases separated the two germline ends.

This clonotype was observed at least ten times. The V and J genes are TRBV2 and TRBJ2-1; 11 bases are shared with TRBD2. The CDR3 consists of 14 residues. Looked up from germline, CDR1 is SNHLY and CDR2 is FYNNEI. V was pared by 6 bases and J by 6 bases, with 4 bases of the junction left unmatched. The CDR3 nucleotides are TGTGCCAGCAGGCCGGGACTAGCGGCCAATGAGCAGTTCTTC. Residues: CASRPGLAANEQFF. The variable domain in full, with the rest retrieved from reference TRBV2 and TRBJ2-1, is EPEVTQTPSHQVTQMGQEVILRCVPISNHLYFYWYRQILGQKVEFLVSFYNNEISEKSEIFDDQFSVERPDGSNFTLKIRSTKLEDSAMYFCASRPGLAANEQFFGPGTRLTVL.

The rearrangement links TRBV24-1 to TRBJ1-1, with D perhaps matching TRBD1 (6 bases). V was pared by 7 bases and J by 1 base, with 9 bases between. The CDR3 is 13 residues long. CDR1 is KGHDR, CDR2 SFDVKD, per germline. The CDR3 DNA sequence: TGTGCCACCAGCCCGGGACAGAACACTGAAGCTTTCTTT. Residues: CATSPGQNTEAFF.

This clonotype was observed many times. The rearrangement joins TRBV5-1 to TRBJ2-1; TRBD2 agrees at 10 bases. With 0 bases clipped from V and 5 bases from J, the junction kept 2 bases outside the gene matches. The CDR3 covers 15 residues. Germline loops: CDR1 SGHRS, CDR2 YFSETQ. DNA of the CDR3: TGCGCCAGCAGCTTGGTAGCGGGAGGCGACAATGAGCAGTTCTTC. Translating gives CASSLVAGGDNEQFF.

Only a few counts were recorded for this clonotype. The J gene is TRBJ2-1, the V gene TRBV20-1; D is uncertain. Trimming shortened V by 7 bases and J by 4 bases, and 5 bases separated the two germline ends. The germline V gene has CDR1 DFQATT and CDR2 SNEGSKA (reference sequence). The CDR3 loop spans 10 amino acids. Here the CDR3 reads CSVPYNEQFF. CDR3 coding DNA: TGCAGTGTTCCATACAATGAGCAGTTCTTC.

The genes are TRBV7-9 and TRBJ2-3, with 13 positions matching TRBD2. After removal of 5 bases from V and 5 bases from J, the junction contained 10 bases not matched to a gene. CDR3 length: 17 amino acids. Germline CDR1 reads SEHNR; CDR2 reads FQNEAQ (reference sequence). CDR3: CASSPSTSGRIGDTQYF. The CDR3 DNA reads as TGTGCCAGCAGCCCTTCGACTAGCGGGAGGATTGGAGATACGCAGTATTTT.

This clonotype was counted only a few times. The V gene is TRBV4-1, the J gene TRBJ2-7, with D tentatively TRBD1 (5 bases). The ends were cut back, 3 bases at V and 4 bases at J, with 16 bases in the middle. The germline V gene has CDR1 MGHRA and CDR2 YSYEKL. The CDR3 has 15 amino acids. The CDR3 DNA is TGCGCCAGCAGCCACCTCCATGGGGCTGATTACGAGCAGTACTTC. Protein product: CASSHLHGADYEQYF.

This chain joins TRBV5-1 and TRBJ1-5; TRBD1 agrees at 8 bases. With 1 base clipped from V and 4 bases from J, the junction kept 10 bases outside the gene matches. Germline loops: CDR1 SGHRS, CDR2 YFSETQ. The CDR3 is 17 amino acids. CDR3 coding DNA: TGCGCCAGCAGCTTGTTCCCGAGACAGGGGTGGAATCAGCCCCAGCATTTT. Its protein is CASSLFPRQGWNQPQHF.

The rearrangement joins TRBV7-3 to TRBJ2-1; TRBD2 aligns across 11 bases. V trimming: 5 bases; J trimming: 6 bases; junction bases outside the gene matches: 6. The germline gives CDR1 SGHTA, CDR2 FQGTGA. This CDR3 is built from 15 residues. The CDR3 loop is CASSGGLAGINEQFF. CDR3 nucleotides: TGTGCCAGCAGCGGCGGACTAGCGGGTATCAATGAGCAGTTCTTC.

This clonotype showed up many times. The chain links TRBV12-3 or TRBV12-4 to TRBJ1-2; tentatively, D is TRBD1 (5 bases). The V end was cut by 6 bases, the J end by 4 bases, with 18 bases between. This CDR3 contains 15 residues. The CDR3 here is CASRTGTLDSYGYTF. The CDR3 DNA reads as TGTGCCAGCAGAACCGGGACCCTGGATTCCTATGGCTACACCTTC.

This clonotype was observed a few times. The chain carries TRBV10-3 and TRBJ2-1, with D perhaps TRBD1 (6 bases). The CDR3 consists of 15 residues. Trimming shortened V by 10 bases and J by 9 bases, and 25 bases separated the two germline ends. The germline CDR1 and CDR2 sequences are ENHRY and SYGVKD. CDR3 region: CATSPSGHRVVEQFF. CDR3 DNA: TGTGCCACCTCCCCCTCGGGACACAGGGTTGTTGAGCAGTTCTTC.

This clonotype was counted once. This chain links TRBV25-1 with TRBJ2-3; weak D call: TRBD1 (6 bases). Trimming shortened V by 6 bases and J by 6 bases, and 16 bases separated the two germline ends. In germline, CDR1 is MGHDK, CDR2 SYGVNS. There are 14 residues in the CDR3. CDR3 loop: CASSRDILVDTQYF. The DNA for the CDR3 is TGTGCCAGCAGCCGGGACATTCTTGTGGATACGCAGTATTTT. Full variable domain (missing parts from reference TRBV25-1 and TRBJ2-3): EADIYQTPRYLVIGTGKKITLECSQTMGHDKMYWYQQDPGMELHLIHYSYGVNSTEKGDLSSESTVSRIRTEHFPLTLESARPSHTSQYLCASSRDILVDTQYFGPGTRLTVL.